Presented here are 23 T cell receptor beta chains from one specimen sequenced in a study of T cells in Graves' hyperthyroidism and ophthalmopathy. RNA transcripts provided the source from which TCR beta CDR3 regions were amplified. A set of HTBI primers served as the primers for a first-round RT-PCR of the TCR CDR3. TCRdb passed the multiplex PCR reads through MiXCR, listing each CDR3 protein once. The data show roughly 30,000 distinct CDR3 sequences, roughly 45% seen once. Sequenced material: blood. The source of these receptors is a woman aged 25 to 39 with Graves' hyperthyroidism.

The genes are TRBV2 and TRBJ2-7; 9 positions agree with TRBD2. From germline, CDR1 is SNHLY and CDR2 FYNNEI. V was pared by 6 bases and J by 0 bases, with 6 bases of the junction left unmatched. The CDR3 sequence is 15 residues long. The CDR3 reads CASRAGGEVSYEQYF. CDR3 DNA sequence: TGTGCCAGCAGGGCGGGGGGGGAGGTCTCCTACGAGCAGTACTTC. Variable domain in full (rest from reference TRBV2 and TRBJ2-7): EPEVTQTPSHQVTQMGQEVILRCVPISNHLYFYWYRQILGQKVEFLVSFYNNEISEKSEIFDDQFSVERPDGSNFTLKIRSTKLEDSAMYFCASRAGGEVSYEQYFGPGTRLTVT.

This clonotype was seen many times. The rearrangement uses TRBV18 and TRBJ2-7; 7 bases are a match to TRBD1. Losses at the gene ends were 1 base for V and 2 bases for J; bases not matched to a gene: 2. There are 14 residues in the CDR3. Germline V gene data show CDR1 as KGHSH and CDR2 as LQKENI. DNA for the CDR3: TGTGCCAGCTCACCACAGGACAGGCCCTACGAGCAGTACTTC. This encodes CASSPQDRPYEQYF.

Sample share makes this clonotype medium-sized. V and J are TRBV10-3 and TRBJ1-6, with D hard to call. The germline V gene has CDR1 ENHRY and CDR2 SYGVKD. With 0 bases removed from V and 5 bases from J, the gap between germline ends came to 11 bases. This CDR3 comprises 16 residues. CDR3 sequence: CAISESGFDHNSPLHF. The CDR3 DNA is TGTGCCATCAGTGAGTCTGGTTTCGATCATAATTCACCCCTCCACTTT.

The chain uses TRBV6-1 and TRBJ2-7; TRBD2 aligns across 7 bases. V shed 5 bases and J 5 bases; nucleotides not matched to a gene: 18. CDR3 length equals 17 residues. Germline loops: CDR1 MNHNS, CDR2 SASEGT. CDR3: CASSPHSSSGPRNEQYF. In nucleotides, the CDR3 is TGTGCCAGCAGTCCACACTCTTCTAGCGGCCCTCGTAACGAGCAGTACTTC.

This clonotype was detected ten times or more. The gene calls are TRBV27 and TRBJ1-1; D gene ambiguous. Germline V CDR1 and CDR2: MNHEY, SMNVEV (reference sequence). This CDR3 spans 13 amino acids. Trimming took 5 bases from V and 0 from J, leaving 7 bases between them. CDR3 loop: CASSPDMNTEAFF. The CDR3, as DNA: TGTGCCAGCAGTCCAGATATGAACACTGAAGCTTTCTTT.

This rearrangement joins TRBV19 to TRBJ1-5; TRBD1 or TRBD2 may be the D gene (6 bases each). The last part of the DNA fits TRBJ2-3 better; the J call may be wrong. The germline CDR1 and CDR2 sequences are LNHDA and SQIVND (reference sequence). There are 14 residues in the CDR3. The DNA of the CDR3 is TGTGCCAGTACCGGAGGGGGGTTCGGTCAGCCCCAGTATTTT. Translated: CASTGGGFGQPQYF.

The chain carries TRBV12-3 or TRBV12-4 and TRBJ2-1, with D possibly matching TRBD2 (5 bases). Deletions cut 8 bases from V and 2 bases from J, with 10 bases between. This CDR3 region has 13 residues. CDR3 in DNA: TGTGCCAGCGCCGGGAAGCCCTACAATGAGCAGTTCTTC. As protein: CASAGKPYNEQFF.

Comment on this clonotype: The germline gene is not matched at one end of the junction; a read error may be the cause. The rearrangement links TRBV6-5 to TRBJ2-7; D gene uncertain. Germline V lookup: CDR1 MNHEY, CDR2 SVGAGI. This CDR3 has 15 residues. The CDR3 region has the DNA TGTGCCAGCAGTCGAAGGACGGGCAGTTACTACGAACAGTACTTC. Translation: CASSRRTGSYYEQYF.

This clonotype came up many times. The CDR3 coding sequence is TGTGCCACCGCTGGTAGGGGTCCCAAAAACATTCAGTACTTC. Protein: CATAGRGPKNIQYF. V is TRBV24-1 and J is TRBJ2-4; possibly TRBD1 for D (5 bases). CDR3 length: 14 amino acids. The germline V and J ends were trimmed by 9 bases and 2 bases, with 13 bases remaining between them. Germline V gene sequence: CDR1 KGHDR, CDR2 SFDVKD.

Regarding this clonotype: No DNA is shown, since the ends of the CDR3 on it are uncertain; the CDR3 is the one TCRdb lists. This sequence joins TRBV10-3 and TRBJ2-5; the table's D call, TRBD1, has no DNA check behind it. Germline-derived CDR1 and CDR2 are ENHRY and SYGVKD. Both ends counted, the CDR3 spans 22 residues. CDR3: CAISAIRQGDRGYTFGSGTQYF.

This clonotype was recorded at least ten times. The chain employs TRBV5-5 and TRBJ2-5; perhaps TRBD1 as D (6 bases). Germline loops: CDR1 SGHKS, CDR2 YYEKEE (reference sequence). With 6 bases removed from V and 5 bases from J, the gap between germline ends came to 35 bases. The CDR3 runs 20 residues. In DNA form, the CDR3 reads TGTGCCAGCACCCTTGACCCCCAACCGACGCTTAGGGGGTTGTGGGAGACCCAGTACTTC. Translation gives CASTLDPQPTLRGLWETQYF.

This clonotype was seen repeatedly, ten times or more. This sequence joins TRBV26 and TRBJ1-1. TRBV26 is assigned pseudogene status. The CDR3 has 13 amino acids. DNA of the CDR3: TGTGCCAGCAGTTCACAGAAAAACACTGAAGCCTTCTTT. It encodes CASSSQKNTEAFF.

This clonotype was detected a few times. This chain joins TRBV28 and TRBJ1-2, with D perhaps matching TRBD1 (5 bases). With 8 bases removed from V and 5 bases from J, the gap between germline ends came to 12 bases. The CDR3 loop spans 12 amino acids. Germline assignment: CDR1 MDHEN and CDR2 SYDVKM. Here the CDR3 reads CASQRQGYGYTF. The CDR3 DNA reads TGTGCCAGCCAAAGGCAGGGTTATGGCTACACCTTC.

V gene TRBV7-9 combines with J gene TRBJ1-1; D is possibly TRBD1 (6 bases). With 5 bases removed from V and 6 bases from J, the gap between germline ends came to 10 bases. The CDR3 spans 12 residues. Germline CDR1 and CDR2: SEHNR and FQNEAQ (reference sequence). The chain's CDR3 is CASSKGVAEAFF. CDR3 in DNA: TGTGCCAGCAGCAAGGGGGTCGCTGAAGCTTTCTTT.

This sequence joins TRBV13 and TRBJ2-2, with TRBD2 matching over 7 bases. This CDR3 comprises 18 residues. Germline loops: CDR1 PRHDT, CDR2 FYEKMQ (reference sequence). The trim removed 5 bases at V and 4 bases at J, leaving 16 bases unmatched. CDR3 in amino acids: CASSPPRAGAEITGELFF. The CDR3 bases are TGTGCCAGCAGCCCACCCCGCGCGGGAGCAGAAATCACCGGGGAGCTGTTTTTT.

This clonotype was recorded many times. The chain recombines TRBV11-3 with TRBJ2-7; 11 bases align to TRBD2. Germline CDR1 and CDR2: SGHNT and YENEEA. The J segment lost 3 bases and the V segment lost 5 bases, leaving 15 bases of the junction unmatched. The CDR3 length is 18 residues. The DNA for the CDR3 is TGTGCCAGCAGCAGTAATCATCTACTAGCGGGAGAAGGCTACGAGCAGTACTTC. It codes for CASSSNHLLAGEGYEQYF.

This clonotype is classed as medium-sized. The J gene is TRBJ2-1, the V gene TRBV2; 10 bases are shared with TRBD2. The CDR3 length is 14 residues. J lost 7 bases, V lost 2 bases, and 2 bases had no gene match. Germline CDR1 is SNHLY and CDR2 is FYNNEI. Here the CDR3 reads CASSELAGDNEQFF. The CDR3 DNA sequence: TGTGCCAGCAGTGAACTAGCGGGAGATAATGAGCAGTTCTTC.

This clonotype came up many times. V gene TRBV5-1 combines with J gene TRBJ2-7; D not certain. The CDR3 has 14 amino acids. Germline lookup yields CDR1 SGHRS and CDR2 YFSETQ. With 1 base removed from V and 4 bases from J, the gap between germline ends came to 12 bases. Here the CDR3 DNA reads TGCGCCAGCAGCTTGTTTGGGCTGCCGTACGAGCAGTACTTC. As protein: CASSLFGLPYEQYF.

This clonotype was seen repeatedly, ten times or more. The chain combines TRBV5-6 with TRBJ2-3; 7 bases line up with TRBD2. J lost 6 bases, V lost 2 bases, and 6 bases had no gene match. This CDR3 spans 14 amino acids. The germline CDR1 and CDR2 sequences are SGHDT and YYEEEE. This CDR3 reads CASSFGLGADTQYF. The CDR3 bases are TGTGCCAGCAGCTTCGGACTAGGGGCGGATACGCAGTATTTT.

This clonotype has ten or more counts. This chain joins TRBV6-1 and TRBJ2-1; D perhaps matches TRBD2 (7 bases). The CDR3 loop spans 14 amino acids. V lost 2 bases and J 5 bases, leaving 10 bases between the germline ends. CDR1 is MNHNS, CDR2 SASEGT, per germline. The CDR3, as DNA: TGTGCCAGCAGTGAACTAGGGGGGGACAATGAGCAGTTCTTC. Translating it yields CASSELGGDNEQFF.

V is TRBV11-2 and J is TRBJ2-1, with D hard to call. CDR1 is SGHAT, CDR2 FQNNGV, per germline. The CDR3 runs to 13 residues. The V gene lost 5 bases and the J gene lost 5 bases, with 10 bases spanning the gap. The CDR3 is CASSTGPNNEQFF. CDR3 DNA: TGTGCCAGCAGCACCGGACCGAACAATGAGCAGTTCTTC.

This clonotype appeared many times. The chain joins TRBV30 to TRBJ2-7, with unresolved D. The CDR3 spans 12 residues. Per the germline V gene, CDR1 is GTSNPN and CDR2 is SVGIG (reference sequence). Trimming pared 5 bases from V and 0 bases from J, leaving 8 bases between. The CDR3 region is CAWGPSSYEQYF. In DNA form, the CDR3 reads TGTGCCTGGGGTCCAAGCTCCTACGAGCAGTACTTC.

Within the sample, this clonotype is medium-sized (0.01 to 0.1%). The chain recombines TRBV29-1 with TRBJ1-2; 9 nucleotides agree with TRBD1. This CDR3 has 15 residues. The germline V gene has CDR1 SQVTM and CDR2 ANQGSEA. V gave up 3 bases and J gave up 2 bases; unmatched junction bases: 7. DNA of the CDR3: TGCAGCGTTGAGAGGGGACAGGGACCAAACTATGGCTACACCTTC. Its translation: CSVERGQGPNYGYTF. The full variable domain, with the rest looked up from reference TRBV29-1 and TRBJ1-2, is SAVISQKPSRDICQRGTSLTIQCQVDSQVTMMFWYRQQPGQSLTLIATANQGSEATYESGFVIDKFPISRPNLTFSTLTVSNMSPEDSSIYLCSVERGQGPNYGYTFGSGTRLTVV.